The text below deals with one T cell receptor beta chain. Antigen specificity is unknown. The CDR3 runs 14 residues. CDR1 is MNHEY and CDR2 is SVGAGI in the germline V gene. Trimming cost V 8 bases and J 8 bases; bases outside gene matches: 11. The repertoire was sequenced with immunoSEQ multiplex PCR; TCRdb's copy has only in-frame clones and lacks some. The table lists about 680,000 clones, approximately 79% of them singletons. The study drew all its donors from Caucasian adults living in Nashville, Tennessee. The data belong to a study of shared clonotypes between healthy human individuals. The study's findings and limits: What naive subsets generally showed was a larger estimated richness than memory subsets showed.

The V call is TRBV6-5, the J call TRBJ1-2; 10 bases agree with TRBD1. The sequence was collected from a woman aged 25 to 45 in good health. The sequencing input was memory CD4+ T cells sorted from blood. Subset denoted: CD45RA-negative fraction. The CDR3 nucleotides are TGTGCCAGCTCGGACAGGGGGTATCCCTGGGGCTACACCTTC. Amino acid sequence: CASSDRGYPWGYTF.